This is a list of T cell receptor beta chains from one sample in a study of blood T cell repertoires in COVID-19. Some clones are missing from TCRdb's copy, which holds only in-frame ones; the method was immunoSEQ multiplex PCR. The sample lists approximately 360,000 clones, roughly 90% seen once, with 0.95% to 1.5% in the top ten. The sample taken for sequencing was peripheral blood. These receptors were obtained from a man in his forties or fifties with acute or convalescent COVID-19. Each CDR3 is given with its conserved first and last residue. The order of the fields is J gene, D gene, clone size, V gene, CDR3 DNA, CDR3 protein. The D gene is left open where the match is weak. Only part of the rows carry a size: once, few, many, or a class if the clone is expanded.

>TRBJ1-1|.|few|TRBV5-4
TGTGCCAGCAGCATACAGGGCGTCAACACTGAAGCTTTCTTT
CASSIQGVNTEAFF
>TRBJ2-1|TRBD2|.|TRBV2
TGTGCCAGCAGTGTCGGGGGGGTTGAGTTCTTC
CASSVGGVEFF
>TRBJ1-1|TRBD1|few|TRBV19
TGTGCCAGTAGTCCGGAGGCGGACAGGGATACTGAAGCTTTCTTT
CASSPEADRDTEAFF
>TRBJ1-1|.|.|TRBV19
TGTGCCAGTAGTATTTTAAAACAGCCCTGGGAAGCTTTCTTT
CASSILKQPWEAFF
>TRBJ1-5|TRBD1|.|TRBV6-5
TGTGCCAGCAGAAGGGGGCCCGGCGTTGATCAGCCCCAGCATTTT
CASRRGPGVDQPQHF
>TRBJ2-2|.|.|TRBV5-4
TGTGCCAGCAGCCCTCCCACCGGGGAGCTGTTTTTT
CASSPPTGELFF
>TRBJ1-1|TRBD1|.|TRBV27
TGTGCCAGCAGTATGAATAAGGGGGCGGGGTGGACTGAAGCTTTCTTT
CASSMNKGAGWTEAFF
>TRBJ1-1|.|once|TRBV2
TGTGCCAGCGACAGGTTGAGGAACACTGAAGCTTTCTTT
CASDRLRNTEAFF
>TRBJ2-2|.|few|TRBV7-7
TGTGGGGTTCGGGAGACCGGGGAGCTGTTTTTT
CGVRETGELFF
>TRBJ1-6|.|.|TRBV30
TGTGCCTGGGCGGTTGATAGGGGTTATAATTCACCCCTCCACTTT
CAWAVDRGYNSPLHF
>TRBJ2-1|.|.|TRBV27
TGTGCCAGCAGTTTAGGGGGGTTCGATGAGCAGTTCTTC
CASSLGGFDEQFF
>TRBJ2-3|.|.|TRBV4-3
TGCGCCAGCAGCCAAGGACGGGCAGATACGCAGTATTTT
CASSQGRADTQYF
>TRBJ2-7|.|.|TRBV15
TGTGCCACCAGCAGAGATCTCTCCTACGAGCAGTACTTC
CATSRDLSYEQYF
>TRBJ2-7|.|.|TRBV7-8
TGTGCCAGCAGCTTAGTCGGCTCGCCGCGGGATCACCCGTACTTC
CASSLVGSPRDHPYF
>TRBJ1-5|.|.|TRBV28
TGTGCCAGCAGTTTAGTTGGGAGAGCCCAGCATTTT
CASSLVGRAQHF
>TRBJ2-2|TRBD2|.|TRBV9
TGTGCCAGCAGCCCTCTACTAGCGGGAGACGGGGAGCTGTTTTTT
CASSPLLAGDGELFF
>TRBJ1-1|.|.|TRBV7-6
TGTGCCAGCAGCTTAGCGGCGCAGGGTGGGACTGAAGCTTTCTTT
CASSLAAQGGTEAFF
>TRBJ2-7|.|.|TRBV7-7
TGTGCTAGCAGTCCCCTGTATTCGGGACATAACTACGAGCAGTACTTC
CASSPLYSGHNYEQYF
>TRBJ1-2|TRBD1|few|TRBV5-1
TGCGCCAGCAGCTCAACTGGGACAGGGGATGGCTACACCTTC
CASSSTGTGDGYTF
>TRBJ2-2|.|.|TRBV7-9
TGTGCCAGCAGGTACACTAGGAAGCCCGGGGAGCTGTTTTTT
CASRYTRKPGELFF
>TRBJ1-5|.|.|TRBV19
TGTGCCAGTAGTATAGAAGGAGGATCGGGGCCCCAGCATTTT
CASSIEGGSGPQHF
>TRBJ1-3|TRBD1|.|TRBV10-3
TGTGCCTCAGGACAGGGGGGCTCTGGAAACACCATATATTTT
CASGQGGSGNTIYF
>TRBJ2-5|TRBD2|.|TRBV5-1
TGCGCCAGCAGCTTGGTGCTAGCGGGTCATTCTGAGACCCAGTACTTC
CASSLVLAGHSETQYF
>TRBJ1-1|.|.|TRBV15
TGTGCCACCAGCAGGCTAGACGGGGGTGTTGAAGCTTTCTTT
CATSRLDGGVEAFF
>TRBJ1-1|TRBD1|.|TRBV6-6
TGTGCCAGCAGACCAGGACAGGGAACTGAAGCTTTCTTT
CASRPGQGTEAFF
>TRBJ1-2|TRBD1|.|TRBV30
TGTGCCTGGAGCCAATCCTCCGGGACAGATAATTTCTATGGCTACACCTTC
CAWSQSSGTDNFYGYTF
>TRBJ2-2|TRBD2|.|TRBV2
TGTGCCAGCAAACAACTAGCGGGACCGAACACCGGGGAGCTGTTTTTT
CASKQLAGPNTGELFF
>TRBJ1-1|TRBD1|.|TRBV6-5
TGTGCCAGCAGAACAGGGGAGGCTTTCTTT
CASRTGEAFF
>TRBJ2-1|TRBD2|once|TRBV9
TGTGCCAGCAGCGGCGGGACTAGCGGGAGAAGACCCTACAATGAGCAGTTCTTC
CASSGGTSGRRPYNEQFF
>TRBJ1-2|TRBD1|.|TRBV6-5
TGTGCCAGCAGTTACAGGGGGCGGGGCTACACCTTC
CASSYRGRGYTF
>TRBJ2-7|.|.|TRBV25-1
TGTGCCAGCAGTTCCGCAGTACACTACGAGCAGTACTTC
CASSSAVHYEQYF
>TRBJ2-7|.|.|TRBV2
TGTGCCAGCAGTCCCAGGATGGGCTCCTGGTACGAGCAGTACTTC
CASSPRMGSWYEQYF
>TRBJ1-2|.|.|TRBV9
TGTGCCAGCAGCGTAGACCTGGGGGGTGGCTACACCTTC
CASSVDLGGGYTF
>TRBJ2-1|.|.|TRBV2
TGTGCCAGCAGGGCGCTAACTAAGTTCTTC
CASRALTKFF
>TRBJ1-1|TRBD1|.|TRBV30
TGTGCCTGGACCAACGGACAGGGAAACACTGAAGCTTTCTTT
CAWTNGQGNTEAFF
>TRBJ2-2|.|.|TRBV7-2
TGTGCCAGCAGCTTAGGCGGCGGGGCCGGCACCGGGGAGCTGTTTTTT
CASSLGGGAGTGELFF
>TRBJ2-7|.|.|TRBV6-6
TGTGCCAGCAGTCTCGGACAGACCTACGAGCAGTACTTC
CASSLGQTYEQYF
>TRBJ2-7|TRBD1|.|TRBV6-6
TGTGCCAGCAGTTCTATAGACAGGGGCACCTACGAGCAGTACTTC
CASSSIDRGTYEQYF
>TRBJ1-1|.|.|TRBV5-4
TGTGCCAGCAGCTTTATCAACACTGAAGCTTTCTTT
CASSFINTEAFF
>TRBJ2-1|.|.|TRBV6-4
TGTGCCAGCATGGAGTCTACCGCCCACAATGAGCAGTTCTTC
CASMESTAHNEQFF
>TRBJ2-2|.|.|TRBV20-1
TGCAGTGCTAGTGGGGGTAGGGGTAGAACCGGGGAGCTGTTTTTT
CSASGGRGRTGELFF
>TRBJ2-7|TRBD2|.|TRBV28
TGTGCCAGCAGTTTAAGTGTGTCAACCGGGACTAGCGGGAGAATCTACGAGCAGTACTTC
CASSLSVSTGTSGRIYEQYF
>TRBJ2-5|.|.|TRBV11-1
TGTGCCAGCAGCTTAGTCGTGGAGACCCAGTACTTC
CASSLVVETQYF
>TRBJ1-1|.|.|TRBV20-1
TGCAGTGCAAGAGGCAGTACTGAAGCTTTCTTT
CSARGSTEAFF
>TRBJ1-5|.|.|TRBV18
TGTGCCAGCTCAGGGGACACCTATCAGCCCCAGCATTTT
CASSGDTYQPQHF
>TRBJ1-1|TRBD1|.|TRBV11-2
TGTGCCAGCAGCTTTGGGACAGGGAACACTGAAGCTTTCTTT
CASSFGTGNTEAFF
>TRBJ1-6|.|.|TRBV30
TGTGCCTGGAGTGTACGCGGGGCCGATTCACCCCTCCACTTT
CAWSVRGADSPLHF
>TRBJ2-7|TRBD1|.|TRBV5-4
TGTGCCAGCAGCTGGACAGGGGTAGGTAGAAACGAGCAGTACTTC
CASSWTGVGRNEQYF
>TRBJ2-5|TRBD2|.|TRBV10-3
TGTGCCATCAAAAAAGGACTAGCGGAAGAGACCCAGTACTTC
CAIKKGLAEETQYF
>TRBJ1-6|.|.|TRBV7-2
TGTGCCAGCAGCACCCAACTGAGCTCCTATAATTCACCCCTCCACTTT
CASSTQLSSYNSPLHF
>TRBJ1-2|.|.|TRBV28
TGTGCCAGCAGTTTTGGTCAGGGTTATGGCTACACCTTC
CASSFGQGYGYTF
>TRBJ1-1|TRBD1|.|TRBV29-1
TGCAGCGTACAGGGGATGGCTGAAGCTTTCTTT
CSVQGMAEAFF
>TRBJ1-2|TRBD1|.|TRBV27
TGTGCCAGCAGTTTCCTGACAGGGGAGGGCTACACCTTC
CASSFLTGEGYTF
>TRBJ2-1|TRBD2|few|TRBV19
TGTGCCAGCGAAAATAGCGGGAGTGGGTACAATGAGCAGTTCTTC
CASENSGSGYNEQFF
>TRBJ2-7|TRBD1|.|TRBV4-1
TGCGCCAGCAGCCAGTTACTGACAGGGGGCTACGAGCAGTACTTC
CASSQLLTGGYEQYF
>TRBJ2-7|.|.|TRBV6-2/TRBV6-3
TGTGCCAGCAGTTATCTCAGTTCCTCCTACGAGCAGTACTTC
CASSYLSSSYEQYF
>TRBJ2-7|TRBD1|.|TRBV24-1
TGTGCCACCAGTGACCCTCGACAGGGGTCCTCCTACGAGCAGTACTTC
CATSDPRQGSSYEQYF
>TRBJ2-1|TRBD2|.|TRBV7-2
TGTGCCAGCAGCCTCATAGCGGGAGGGAGGTTTGAGCAGTTCTTC
CASSLIAGGRFEQFF
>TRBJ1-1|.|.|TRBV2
TGTGCCAGCAGTGATGAGTTTAATGAAGTGAGGGGGTCGGACGAAGCTTTCTTT
CASSDEFNEVRGSDEAFF